Listed below are T cell receptor beta chains from one sample, sequenced in a study of T cells after yellow fever vaccination. One entry per CDR3 protein, called by TCRdb with MiXCR from the 5' RACE reads. The repertoire holds 620,000 or so distinct CDR3 sequences, with around an eighth as singletons. The sequences come from PBMCs, collected on the day of the yellow fever booster vaccination. These receptors came from a man aged 25 to 40 who received the YFV17D yellow fever vaccine. Each CDR3 is given with its conserved first and last residue. D genes are given only for firm matches. Size values are once, few and many counts, or a class for expanded clones, and some rows have none.

j_gene | abundance | d_gene | v_gene | CDR3nt | CDR3aa
TRBJ2-7 | few | TRBD2 | TRBV29-1 | TGCAGCCACATGGGACTAAGGCACGAGCAGTACTTC | CSHMGLRHEQYF
TRBJ2-5 | - | TRBD1 | TRBV6-2/TRBV6-3 | TGTGCCAGCAGTTTTCTCCTAGACAGGGACACCGAGGCCCAGTACTTC | CASSFLLDRDTEAQYF
TRBJ1-1 | - | - | TRBV19 | TGTGCCAGTAGTAACAGAAGATTTGAAGCTTTCTTT | CASSNRRFEAFF
TRBJ1-2 | - | - | TRBV7-2 | TGTGCCAGCAGCTCGGGACTGATGTACTATGGCTACACCTTC | CASSSGLMYYGYTF
TRBJ1-5 | few | - | TRBV3-1 | TGTGCCAGCAGCCAAGGGGGGCGGAACAATCAGCCCCAGCATTTT | CASSQGGRNNQPQHF
TRBJ2-1 | - | - | TRBV4-3 | TGCGCCAGCAGCCTCTCGACAGGACGATACAATGAGCAGTTCTTC | CASSLSTGRYNEQFF
TRBJ2-1 | few | TRBD1 | TRBV20-1 | TGCAGTGCCCCGGGACAGCAAAGCTCCTACAATGAGCAGTTCTTC | CSAPGQQSSYNEQFF
TRBJ2-2 | few | - | TRBV4-2 | TGTGCCAGCAGCCCCCACACCTGGGAGCTGTTTTTT | CASSPHTWELFF
TRBJ2-1 | many | - | TRBV12-3/TRBV12-4 | TGTGCCAGCAGTGCTACAGGGTATGAGCAGTTCTTC | CASSATGYEQFF
TRBJ2-7 | - | TRBD1 | TRBV20-1 | TGCAGTGCTAGAACTACGGGACAGAAAAGCTACGAGCAGTACTTC | CSARTTGQKSYEQYF
TRBJ2-7 | - | - | TRBV3-1 | TGTGCCAGCAGGCAGGGTGACGAGCAGTACTTC | CASRQGDEQYF
TRBJ1-5 | - | - | TRBV20-1 | TGCAGTGCTAGTCTCAGGAACAATCAGCCCCAGCATTTT | CSASLRNNQPQHF
TRBJ2-1 | - | - | TRBV2 | TGTGCCAGCAGTGAAAGGCGAAACAATGAGCAGTTCTTC | CASSERRNNEQFF
TRBJ2-3 | many | - | TRBV19 | TGTGCCAGTAGTACAGGGGGGACAGATACGCAGTATTTT | CASSTGGTDTQYF
TRBJ2-5 | - | TRBD1 | TRBV7-2 | TGTGCCAGCAGCTTAGCCGGGACAGGGAACCAAGAGACCCAGTACTTC | CASSLAGTGNQETQYF
TRBJ2-1 | - | TRBD2 | TRBV29-1 | TGCAGCGTCGGGACTAGCGGTAACAATGAGCAGTTCTTC | CSVGTSGNNEQFF
TRBJ2-3 | few | TRBD1 | TRBV28 | TGTGCCAGCAGTACCCTACAGGGGGAAGGCACAGATACGCAGTATTTT | CASSTLQGEGTDTQYF
TRBJ2-7 | many | TRBD2 | TRBV10-2 | TGCGCCAGCAGCCAACGTAGCGGGATCCCCTACGAGCAGTACTTC | CASSQRSGIPYEQYF
TRBJ2-1 | many | - | TRBV16 | TGTGCCAGCAGCCCGACGGTATTAGGTAGAAATGAGCAGTTCTTC | CASSPTVLGRNEQFF
TRBJ2-1 | many | - | TRBV7-2 | TGTGCCAGCAGCTTTGGGGGGAGTATCGACAATGAGCAGTTCTTC | CASSFGGSIDNEQFF
TRBJ2-7 | once | - | TRBV20-1 | TGCAGTGCCAGTCGCGGGGGCGCCAGTACCCTTAGTGAGCAGTACTTC | CSASRGGASTLSEQYF
TRBJ1-2 | few | TRBD1 | TRBV5-6 | TGTGCCAGCAGCCCGGACAGGGGAATCCACTATGGCTACACCTTC | CASSPDRGIHYGYTF
TRBJ2-1 | few | - | TRBV20-1 | TGCAGTGCTGGGGCGCCTATAAATGAGCAGTTCTTC | CSAGAPINEQFF
TRBJ2-3 | few | TRBD2 | TRBV20-1 | TGCAGTGCTAGAGATCCCCTAGCGGGAGGTCGGGGGGATACGCAGTATTTT | CSARDPLAGGRGDTQYF
TRBJ2-7 | few | - | TRBV12-3/TRBV12-4 | TGTGCCAGCAGGGGGGGGCAGGCTGGCAACTACGAGCAGTACTTC | CASRGGQAGNYEQYF
TRBJ2-3 | few | - | TRBV20-1 | TGCAGTGCAGGGAGAGGGCCCTCAGATACGCAGTATTTT | CSAGRGPSDTQYF
TRBJ2-1 | - | - | TRBV28 | TGTGCCAGCAGCCCCATCGACGGGACCAGACAAAGTGAGCAGTTCTTC | CASSPIDGTRQSEQFF
TRBJ2-3 | many | TRBD2 | TRBV6-2/TRBV6-3 | TGTGCCAGCCGGCCCGGGACTAGCGGGAGAACAGATACGCAGTATTTT | CASRPGTSGRTDTQYF
TRBJ2-5 | many | - | TRBV7-2 | TGTGCCAGCAGCTCACTGGGGGTTCAAGAGACCCAGTACTTC | CASSSLGVQETQYF
TRBJ1-1 | - | - | TRBV6-5 | TGTGCCAGCAGTTACACAAGGGGGTCAGAAGCTTTCTTT | CASSYTRGSEAFF
TRBJ2-1 | once | TRBD2 | TRBV14 | TGTGCCAGCAGCCAAGTGCGACTAGCGGGAAACTACGATGAGCAGTTCTTC | CASSQVRLAGNYDEQFF
TRBJ2-5 | few | - | TRBV20-1 | TGCAGTGCTAGTGGCTTGGTTGTCCAAGAGACCCAGTACTTC | CSASGLVVQETQYF
TRBJ2-1 | many | TRBD2 | TRBV11-3 | TGTGCCAGCAGCTTAGAAGGAAGCGGGAGTCTGAATGAGCAGTTCTTC | CASSLEGSGSLNEQFF
TRBJ2-6 | - | - | TRBV6-5 | TGTGCCAGCAGTTACGCACCAGTGGCTGGGGCCAACGTCCTGACTTTC | CASSYAPVAGANVLTF
TRBJ2-7 | few | TRBD2 | TRBV20-1 | TGCAGTGCTAGAGCCGCAAGCGGGGTCCTTTACGAGCAGTACTTC | CSARAASGVLYEQYF
TRBJ2-7 | many | - | TRBV20-1 | TGCAGTGCTAGAAAGGCCTTGGGGGAGCAGTACTTC | CSARKALGEQYF
TRBJ2-4 | - | - | TRBV7-2 | TGTGCCAGCAGCTTAGGCGGGACATTAGCCAAAAACATTCAGTACTTC | CASSLGGTLAKNIQYF
TRBJ1-6 | many | - | TRBV5-1 | TGCGCCAGCAGCTTGCGCTCAGTGAATAATTCACCCCTCCACTTT | CASSLRSVNNSPLHF
TRBJ2-2 | few | TRBD2 | TRBV9 | TGTGCCAGCAGCTATGGACTAGCGGGCACGAACGGGGAGCTGTTTTTT | CASSYGLAGTNGELFF
TRBJ2-6 | few | - | TRBV7-9 | TGTGCCAGCGGAGGGGTCTCTGGGGCCAACGTCCTGACTTTC | CASGGVSGANVLTF
TRBJ2-3 | - | TRBD2 | TRBV6-1 | TGTGCCAACAGTAGTCCCCGGGCGGGAGGTGTAGATACGCAGTATTTT | CANSSPRAGGVDTQYF